Listed below are T cell receptor beta chains from one sample, sequenced in a study of T cell responses to AZD1222 COVID-19 vaccine. TCRdb's copy holds only in-frame clones and misses some; the assay was immunoSEQ multiplex PCR. Here the sample spans roughly 150,000 clones, 80% to 95% being singletons. The material was peripheral blood, obtained 28 days after the second AZD1222 dose. Source of these receptors: an adult who received the AZD1222 COVID-19 vaccine. Each CDR3 is given with its conserved first and last residue. D genes are given only for firm matches. Rows may omit the clone size; those that give it use once, few, many or a size class.

j_call v_call clone_size d_call cdr3_nt cdr3_aa
TRBJ1-6 TRBV5-4 NA NA TGTGCCAGCAGCCTAGACGGGAGCTCCTATAATTCACCCCTCCACTTT CASSLDGSSYNSPLHF
TRBJ2-7 TRBV7-6 NA NA TGTGCCAGCAGCCCGCAGGGGAACGAGCAGTACTTC CASSPQGNEQYF
TRBJ2-7 TRBV28 NA TRBD1 TGTGCCAGCAGCAACACAGGGGGCGGGTACGAGCAGTACTTC CASSNTGGGYEQYF
TRBJ2-1 TRBV6-5 NA TRBD2 TGTGCCAGCAGTTACTCCCACAGCGGGGAGGGAGGTGAGCAGTTCTTC CASSYSHSGEGGEQFF
TRBJ2-5 TRBV5-1 NA NA TGCGCCAGCAGCTTATTAGGAGGAGAGACCCAGTACTTC CASSLLGGETQYF
TRBJ1-5 TRBV19 NA TRBD1 TGTGCCAGTAGCCGGGACAGGTTAAATCAGCCCCAGCATTTT CASSRDRLNQPQHF
TRBJ1-2 TRBV10-3 NA NA TGTGCCATCACCGAGGAGGGGATCGGCTACACCTTC CAITEEGIGYTF
TRBJ2-3 TRBV5-1 NA TRBD1 TGCGCCAGCACCACCACCGGGACAGGGGGCATTGTGACAGATACGCAGTATTTT CASTTTGTGGIVTDTQYF
TRBJ1-2 TRBV3-1/TRBV3-2 NA TRBD1 TGTGCCAGCAGCCAAGGACAGGGTTTAGGGGGCTACACCTTC CASSQGQGLGGYTF
TRBJ2-1 TRBV11-3 NA TRBD2 TGTGCCAGCAGTCCTTTCGGGCTAGCGGCAAACAATGAGCAGTTCTTC CASSPFGLAANNEQFF
TRBJ2-3 TRBV11-2 NA NA TGTGCCAGCAGCTCAAACACAGATACGCAGTATTTT CASSSNTDTQYF
TRBJ1-2 TRBV28 NA NA TGTGCCAGCAGTCCAGGTGGTGCTAACTATGGCTACACCTTC CASSPGGANYGYTF
TRBJ1-2 TRBV5-5 NA NA TGTGCCAGCAGCTTGGAAAGGGGACGCTATGGCTACACCTTC CASSLERGRYGYTF
TRBJ2-4 TRBV2 NA TRBD1 TGTGCCAGCACCTGGACAGGGGGCGCCAAAAACATTCAGTACTTC CASTWTGGAKNIQYF
TRBJ1-1 TRBV7-8 few NA TGTGCCAGCAGCCGGACTTGGGGGGACACTGAAGCTTTCTTT CASSRTWGDTEAFF
TRBJ2-1 TRBV3-1/TRBV3-2 NA TRBD2 TGTGCCAGCAGCCAGGGACTAGCGGGAGGCAATGAGCAGTTCTTC CASSQGLAGGNEQFF
TRBJ2-7 TRBV5-5 NA NA TGTGCCAGCAGCAACCCCGGGACGGATATCTACGAGCAGTACTTC CASSNPGTDIYEQYF
TRBJ1-5 TRBV19 NA TRBD1 TGTGCCAGTAGTTTTCGAGGACAGGGGGCCGGCAATCAGCCCCAGCATTTT CASSFRGQGAGNQPQHF
TRBJ2-7 TRBV3-1/TRBV3-2 NA NA TGTGCCAGCAGCACTCGAAGGGACAACTACGAGCAGTACTTC CASSTRRDNYEQYF
TRBJ1-3 TRBV5-4 NA NA TGTGCCAGCAGCTTTGACTCGGGTATAAAAAACACCATATATTTT CASSFDSGIKNTIYF
TRBJ2-2 TRBV19 NA TRBD2 TGTGCCAGTAGTATAGATTTTAGCGGGGGGCCCACCGGGGAGCTGTTTTTT CASSIDFSGGPTGELFF
TRBJ2-7 TRBV28 NA NA TGTGCCAGCAGTTTATACGGACAGACCTACGAGCAGTACTTC CASSLYGQTYEQYF
TRBJ1-4 TRBV6-5 NA TRBD1 TGTGCCAGCAGCCCAGGACAGGGAAGGGGCGAAAAACTGTTTTTT CASSPGQGRGEKLFF
TRBJ1-5 TRBV19 NA NA TGTGCCAGTAGGGAATACAGGAATCAGCCCCAGCATTTT CASREYRNQPQHF
TRBJ2-1 TRBV2 NA NA TGTGCCAGCAGTGGGCTAGTCGGTTACAATGAGCAGTTCTTC CASSGLVGYNEQFF
TRBJ2-5 TRBV19 NA NA TGTGCCAGTAGTATTCGGGGAAGAGAGACCCAGTACTTC CASSIRGRETQYF
TRBJ1-5 TRBV18 NA TRBD1 TGTGCCAGCTCCCCAACGGGGCAGGGGGATCAGCCCCAGCATTTT CASSPTGQGDQPQHF
TRBJ2-5 TRBV5-1 NA TRBD2 TGCGCCACCTTAATAGTCTGGGAGGGGAGCCAAGAGACCCAGTACTTC CATLIVWEGSQETQYF
TRBJ2-3 TRBV18 NA NA TGTGCCAGCTCACCAACTCAGGCGGGGACAGATACGCAGTATTTT CASSPTQAGTDTQYF